This T cell receptor beta chain was retrieved from a study of T cells and copy number aberrations in small-cell lung cancer. Study observations and caveats: Tumor regions shared few clones; about 79.9-97.7% were region-restricted.

All donors had upfront surgery, without preoperative chemotherapy or radiotherapy, and never received immunotherapy. Produced via immunoSEQ multiplex PCR; TCRdb's table is partial and in-frame only. The profile shows approximately 1,300 clones, roughly 83% of them singletons. Regarding this clone: Its antigen remains unidentified.

Germline V gene lookup returns CDR1 MNHNY and CDR2 SVGAGI (reference sequence). The CDR3 is 15 amino acids. V was pared by 6 bases and J by 1 base, with 7 bases of the junction left unmatched. Sequencing input: tumor tissue. This clonotype was sampled from a woman in her fifties or sixties with small cell lung cancer. The chain uses TRBV6-6 and TRBJ2-3, with 7 bases identical to TRBD1. CDR3 residues: CASRGTALGTDTQYF. In DNA, the CDR3 is TGTGCCAGCAGGGGGACAGCTTTAGGCACAGATACGCAGTATTTT.